This entry concerns a single T cell receptor beta chain. The data belong to a study of T cell responses to AZD1222 COVID-19 vaccine. Germline V gives CDR1 SGDLS, CDR2 YYNGEE. Deletions cut 5 bases from V and 2 bases from J, with 16 bases between. The CDR3 is made up of 16 amino acids. Sequencing was performed with immunoSEQ multiplex PCR; in TCRdb, only in-frame clones are kept and a portion is missing. Of under 200,000 clones listed, under 95% are singletons. The clonotype comes from an adult who received the AZD1222 COVID-19 vaccine. The chain is built from TRBV9 and TRBJ1-4; tentatively, D is TRBD1 (5 bases). Sequences were derived from peripheral blood, sampled 28 days after the second AZD1222 dose. Here the CDR3 reads CASSVSGGRTNEKLFF. The CDR3 coding sequence is TGTGCCAGCAGTGTGTCGGGGGGACGGACTAATGAAAAACTGTTTTTT. Using reference TRBV9 and TRBJ1-4 for the parts outside the CDR3, the full variable domain is DSGVTQTPKHLITATGQRVTLRCSPRSGDLSVYWYQQSLDQGLQFLIQYYNGEERAKGNILERFSAQQFPDLHSELNLSSLELGDSALYFCASSVSGGRTNEKLFFGSGTQLSVL.